Presented here are 22 T cell receptor beta chains from one specimen sequenced in a study of control samples from healthy donors and cancer patients (dated by TCRdb to the early 2020s). Receptor libraries were prepared by the immunoSEQ multiplex PCR assay. TCRdb retrieved this table from immuneACCESS and kept in-frame rearrangements only. Not all clones are present; in checked studies, unresolved V genes account for under half, and no reason is known for the remainder. This sample holds 100,000 to 150,000 clones; 80% to 90% were observed only once. Together, the top ten hold about 2.7% of the sample. Sequenced input: blood. These receptors were collected from a man in his 60s in good health.

V usage is TRBV7-8 and J usage is TRBJ1-2; D is unresolved. The CDR3 runs 14 residues. The V and J ends lost 8 bases and 4 bases respectively, with 17 bases between them. The germline V gene encodes CDR1 SGHVS and CDR2 FQNEAQ. DNA for the CDR3: TGTGCCAGCTCACCGGGCCCAGACGTCTATGGCTACACCTTC. Protein product: CASSPGPDVYGYTF.

The rearrangement uses TRBV9 and TRBJ2-2; tentatively, D is TRBD1 (6 bases). The CDR3 has 12 amino acids. Germline assignment: CDR1 SGDLS and CDR2 YYNGEE. Between the trimmed V and J ends, which lost 3 bases and 6 bases, there was a span of 6 bases. The CDR3 sequence is CASSAGAGELFF. The CDR3 coding sequence is TGTGCCAGCAGCGCAGGGGCCGGGGAGCTGTTTTTT.

A word on this clone: This CDR3 is also generated by other DNA sequences in the sample. This chain joins TRBV3-1 (or the pseudogene TRBV3-2) and TRBJ1-2; D gene unclear. Germline CDR1 reads LGHDT; CDR2 reads YNNKEL (reference sequence). Trimming left V 1 base short and J 2 bases short, with 2 bases between. CDR3 size: 12 residues. The CDR3 sequence: CASSQANYGYTF. The CDR3 nucleotides read TGTGCCAGCAGCCAAGCCAACTATGGCTACACCTTC.

The chain is built from TRBV28 and TRBJ1-2; D may be TRBD1 (5 bases). Germline CDR1 MDHEN, CDR2 SYDVKM. The CDR3 totals 12 residues. Trimming pared 6 bases from V and 6 bases from J, leaving 11 bases between. CDR3 in amino acids: CASRQGIDGYTF. CDR3 nucleotides: TGTGCCAGCAGGCAGGGTATTGATGGCTACACCTTC.

CDR3 nucleotides: TGTGCCAGCAGGAGTTCCCGGGCCCTAAACTACGAGCAGTACTTC. Its translation is CASRSSRALNYEQYF. The J gene is TRBJ2-7, the V gene TRBV28; no definite D call. The length of the CDR3 is 15 residues. Trimming removed 6 bases at V and 3 bases at J, with 18 bases between. Germline V CDR1 and CDR2: MDHEN, SYDVKM.

This sequence joins TRBV25-1 and TRBJ1-1; TRBD1 is a possible D gene (6 bases). The V gene's germline CDR1 is MGHDK and CDR2 SYGVNS. The CDR3 is made up of 13 amino acids. Trimming took off 6 bases at V and 10 bases at J, with 18 bases between the two ends. For the CDR3, the DNA is TGTGCCAGCAGCCGGGGAGGGGGGGATCGAGCTTTCTTT. Translating gives CASSRGGGDRAFF.

The chain links TRBV28 to TRBJ2-5, with TRBD2 identical over 13 bases. With 6 bases clipped from V and 5 bases from J, the junction kept 9 bases outside the gene matches. Germline V lookup: CDR1 MDHEN, CDR2 SYDVKM. There are 16 residues in the CDR3. CDR3 DNA sequence: TGTGCCAGCAGCCAACTAGCGGGGGGGCGTTACGAGACCCAGTACTTC. As protein: CASSQLAGGRYETQYF.

The chain uses TRBV19 and TRBJ1-6, with 12 bases identical to TRBD1. Germline values: CDR1 LNHDA, CDR2 SQIVND (reference sequence). The CDR3 loop spans 15 amino acids. Losses at the gene ends were 6 bases for V and 9 bases for J; bases not matched to a gene: 6. The CDR3, as DNA: TGTGCCAGTAGGTGGGGACAGGGGGCCGGTTCACCCCTCCACTTT. Translation gives CASRWGQGAGSPLHF.

This chain joins TRBV6-6 and TRBJ2-3, with no clear D. The CDR3 consists of 11 residues. V shed 3 bases and J shed 9 bases, with 7 bases lying between them. Looked up from germline, CDR1 is MNHNY and CDR2 is SVGAGI (reference sequence). The CDR3 region has the DNA TGTGCCAGCAGTTATTTGGAGACGCAGTATTTT. The encoded protein is CASSYLETQYF.

The genes are TRBV6-5 and TRBJ1-2, with D possibly matching TRBD1 (6 bases). The CDR3 extends over 13 amino acids. Germline CDR1 and CDR2: MNHEY and SVGAGI. V was shortened by 9 bases and J by 8 bases, with 19 bases between the two germline ends. DNA of the CDR3: TGTGCCAGTGGGTCCTCGGGGGCACAGGGCTACACCTTC. It yields the protein CASGSSGAQGYTF.

This clone occurred once. CDR3 loop: CASSARDQGTEAFF. The CDR3 coding sequence is TGCGCCAGCAGTGCAAGGGACCAAGGCACTGAAGCTTTCTTT. The chain uses TRBV10-1 and TRBJ1-1; perhaps TRBD1 as D (5 bases). V was cut by 4 bases and J by 4 bases, with 13 bases left in between. Germline V gene data show CDR1 as WNHNN and CDR2 as SYGVQD (reference sequence). The CDR3 has 14 residues.

The V gene is TRBV6-2 or TRBV6-3, the J gene TRBJ2-1; TRBD1 matches at 7 bases. CDR1 MNHEY and CDR2 SVGEGT come from the germline V gene. The CDR3 sequence is 15 residues long. V lost 7 bases and J lost 3; bases outside the gene matches: 9. CDR3 loop: CASTPRGQLYNEQFF. CDR3 in DNA: TGTGCCAGCACCCCACGGGGACAGCTCTACAATGAGCAGTTCTTC.

The V and J genes are TRBV6-5 and TRBJ1-4, with 10 nucleotides matching TRBD1. The V gene end was trimmed by 2 bases and the J gene end by 5 bases; junction bases not matched to a gene: 5. CDR3 length: 16 amino acids. The V gene's germline CDR1 is MNHEY and CDR2 SVGAGI. The CDR3 spells CASSYDRGRRNEKLFF. DNA of the CDR3: TGTGCCAGCAGTTACGACAGGGGGCGCCGAAATGAAAAACTGTTTTTT.

V and J are TRBV5-1 and TRBJ2-3; possible D gene TRBD1, 5 bases. The CDR3 contains 16 residues. V was trimmed by 4 bases and J by 2 bases, leaving 17 bases between them. Germline values: CDR1 SGHRS, CDR2 YFSETQ. The CDR3 nucleotides read TGCGCCAGCAGCAGCCGGACAACGTCCCTCACAGATACGCAGTATTTT. Protein: CASSSRTTSLTDTQYF.

The chain employs TRBV21-1 and TRBJ2-1. TRBV21-1 is a recognized pseudogene. This CDR3 has 16 residues. The DNA for the CDR3 is TGTGCCAGCAGCAAAGGAGGGGGGACCCTCTACAATGAGCAGTTCTTC. Translating it yields CASSKGGGTLYNEQFF.

This clone has just one count. The CDR3 nucleotides read TGTGCCAGCAGTTTAGGGGGATCTTCACCCCTCCACTTT. It translates to CASSLGGSSPLHF. The chain recombines TRBV28 with TRBJ1-6; TRBD1 is a possible D gene (5 bases). Germline V CDR1 and CDR2: MDHEN, SYDVKM. This CDR3 region has 13 residues. Trimming pared 2 bases from V and 9 bases from J, leaving 8 bases between.

The rearrangement joins TRBV6-5 to TRBJ1-1; D uncertain. V was clipped by 10 bases and J by 4 bases, with 16 bases between them. CDR1 is MNHEY and CDR2 is SVGAGI in the germline V gene. The CDR3 extends over 13 amino acids. CDR3 nucleotides: TGTGCCACGCATGCCGGGGTTCGCACTGAAGCTTTCTTT. Protein sequence: CATHAGVRTEAFF.

The CDR3 spells CASSPGTSPDTGELFF. Written as DNA, the CDR3 is TGTGCCAGCTCACCCGGGACTAGTCCTGACACCGGGGAGCTGTTTTTT. The rearrangement uses TRBV18 and TRBJ2-2; 8 positions agree with TRBD2. The CDR3 covers 16 residues. Germline values: CDR1 KGHSH, CDR2 LQKENI. The junction had 6 bases not matched to a gene; V was cut back by 3 bases and J by 3 bases.

The rearrangement uses TRBV2 and TRBJ1-5; D not resolved. V lost 7 bases and J lost 7, with 11 bases in between. The CDR3 has 12 residues. Germline loops: CDR1 SNHLY, CDR2 FYNNEI. CDR3 sequence (DNA): TGTGCCAGCAACGGCAATCAACAGCCCCAGCATTTT. This gives the protein CASNGNQQPQHF.

J is TRBJ1-3 and V is TRBV9; tentative D call: TRBD1 (5 bases). This CDR3 is built from 14 residues. With 0 bases removed from V and 7 bases from J, the gap between germline ends came to 11 bases. Germline V gene lookup returns CDR1 SGDLS and CDR2 YYNGEE. The CDR3 loop is CASSVDVTENTIYF. For the CDR3, the DNA is TGTGCCAGCAGCGTAGACGTGACAGAGAACACCATATATTTT.

The V and J genes are TRBV28 and TRBJ2-5; no clear D. This CDR3 comprises 13 residues. V dropped 2 bases and J dropped 5 bases, with 9 bases sitting between them. CDR1 is MDHEN and CDR2 is SYDVKM in the germline V gene. In DNA, the CDR3 is TGTGCCAGCAGTTTAAGCATTTGGGAGACCCAGTACTTC. It specifies CASSLSIWETQYF.

This rearrangement joins TRBV28 to TRBJ2-7, with 7 nucleotides matching TRBD1. V gave up 2 bases and J gave up 7 bases; unmatched junction bases: 8. Germline CDR1 reads MDHEN; CDR2 reads SYDVKM. CDR3 length: 14 residues. The CDR3 nucleotides read TGTGCCAGCAGTTTAGGTAAGGGGGCGCTTGAGCAGTACTTC. Its protein product is CASSLGKGALEQYF.